A single sample gave rise to the 30 T cell receptor beta chains below, sequenced in a study of shared clonotypes between healthy human individuals. Here immunoSEQ multiplex PCR was the method, and the copy in TCRdb shows in-frame clones only, minus some. Among about 2 million clones listed, about 95% were seen once. In the naive CD8 group, cells lacked CD45RO and were positively selected for CCR7, so terminally differentiated effector memory CD45RA+ cells were left out. Sequencing was carried out using naive CD8+ T cells sorted from blood. Every receptor here comes from a man younger than 30 in good health.

This chain connects TRBV2 to TRBJ1-1; the D is unclear. Germline loops: CDR1 SNHLY, CDR2 FYNNEI. V was cut by 5 bases and J by 0 bases, with 16 bases left in between. The CDR3 length is 16 residues. CDR3 bases: TGTGCCAGCAGTCCCGGATGGGGATACATGAACACTGAAGCTTTCTTT. It is translated as CASSPGWGYMNTEAFF.

The chain couples TRBV7-9 to TRBJ2-5; a possible D gene is TRBD2 (6 bases). The CDR3 is made up of 17 amino acids. Germline CDR1 reads SEHNR; CDR2 reads FQNEAQ (reference sequence). The germline V and J ends were trimmed by 5 bases and 4 bases, with 23 bases remaining between them. CDR3 DNA: TGTGCCAGCAGCAAAGCCCCCGGGACTGATGGCCCAGAGACCCAGTACTTC. Its protein product is CASSKAPGTDGPETQYF. Variable domain in full (rest from reference TRBV7-9 and TRBJ2-5): DTGVSQNPRHKITKRGQNVTFRCDPISEHNRLYWYRQTLGQGPEFLTYFQNEAQLEKSRLLSDRFSAERPKGSFSTLEIQRTEQGDSAMYLCASSKAPGTDGPETQYFGPGTRLLVL.

V is TRBV6-5 and J is TRBJ1-2; D is perhaps TRBD1 (5 bases). The CDR3 covers 14 residues. V lost 0 bases, J lost 4 bases, and 9 bases lay in between. The germline V gene encodes CDR1 MNHEY and CDR2 SVGAGI. Here the CDR3 DNA reads TGTGCCAGCAGTTACTCAGGGGCGGGCTATGGCTACACCTTC. Its translation: CASSYSGAGYGYTF.

CDR3 DNA: TGTGCCAGCAGCCCCCCCCTGCCCCGGAGGGAGGATACGCAGTATTTT. Its protein product is CASSPPLPRREDTQYF. V usage is TRBV11-2 and J usage is TRBJ2-3; D is perhaps TRBD2 (6 bases). The CDR3 spans 16 residues. V was shortened by 5 bases and J by 6 bases, with 21 bases between the two germline ends. The germline gives CDR1 SGHAT, CDR2 FQNNGV.

The V call is TRBV4-1, the J call TRBJ1-1; D is unresolved. CDR1 is MGHRA and CDR2 is YSYEKL in the germline V gene. The CDR3 extends over 15 amino acids. The germline V and J ends were trimmed by 1 base and 1 base, with 10 bases remaining between them. The CDR3: CASSQAQVGNTEAFF. In DNA, the CDR3 is TGCGCCAGCAGCCAAGCGCAGGTAGGGAACACTGAAGCTTTCTTT.

The count of this clone is one. The chain employs TRBV7-9 and TRBJ2-5; TRBD1 agrees at 11 bases. The CDR3 extends over 15 amino acids. V dropped 7 bases and J dropped 5; count of bases not matched to a gene: 9. Germline CDR1 reads SEHNR; CDR2 reads FQNEAQ (reference sequence). The DNA of the CDR3 is TGTGCCAGCACCCCCGGACAGGGGGCGGTGGAGACCCAGTACTTC. It translates to CASTPGQGAVETQYF.

This chain links TRBV7-9 with TRBJ2-5; the D gene is possibly TRBD1 (6 bases). The V and J ends lost 5 bases and 5 bases respectively, with 9 bases between them. The germline gives CDR1 SEHNR, CDR2 FQNEAQ (reference sequence). This CDR3 is 12 amino acids long. As DNA, the CDR3 is TGTGCCAGCAGCCATCAGGGGGAGACCCAGTACTTC. It translates to CASSHQGETQYF.

The sample holds one count of this clone. The chain employs TRBV6-4 and TRBJ2-3; 7 nucleotides line up with TRBD1. This CDR3 has 13 residues. Germline CDR1 is MRHNA and CDR2 is SNTAGT. V dropped 5 bases and J dropped 6; count of bases not matched to a gene: 5. The CDR3 loop is CASSLIGGDTQYF. The CDR3 DNA reads as TGTGCCAGCAGTCTAATAGGGGGCGATACGCAGTATTTT.

The CDR3 DNA follows: TGTGCCAGCAGTTATGGCCCCGGGTACGAGCAGTACTTC. It specifies CASSYGPGYEQYF. This chain connects TRBV6-6 to TRBJ2-7; no clear D. The CDR3 is 13 residues long. Germline V gene data show CDR1 as MNHNY and CDR2 as SVGAGI (reference sequence). V dropped 3 bases and J dropped 4 bases, with 10 bases sitting between them.

This clone has a single count. V is TRBV29-1 and J is TRBJ2-7, with 8 bases that match TRBD1. Germline trimming cut 1 base from V and 5 bases from J; bases unmatched to any gene: 4. The germline V gene has CDR1 SQVTM and CDR2 ANQGSEA. The CDR3 contains 13 residues. The CDR3 sequence is CSVEGTGSDEQYF. DNA of the CDR3: TGCAGCGTTGAAGGGACAGGGTCTGACGAGCAGTACTTC.

The rearrangement uses TRBV28 and TRBJ2-5; 7 nucleotides align to TRBD1. V lost 6 bases, J lost 2 bases, and 3 bases stayed unmatched. Germline CDR1 reads MDHEN; CDR2 reads SYDVKM. The CDR3 consists of 13 residues. The CDR3 DNA reads as TGTGCCAGCAGGGGGACAGCACAAGAGACCCAGTACTTC. As protein: CASRGTAQETQYF.

The chain has TRBV4-1 and TRBJ2-7, with 7 bases aligning to TRBD1. Unmatched junction bases numbered 15, after V lost 1 base and J lost 0 bases. This CDR3 has 19 residues. CDR1 MGHRA and CDR2 YSYEKL come from the germline V gene. The DNA for the CDR3 is TGCGCCAGCAGCCAAGGAGTTGGACAGGACCCCTTGGGCTCCTACGAGCAGTACTTC. It yields the protein CASSQGVGQDPLGSYEQYF.

The rearrangement uses TRBV7-2 and TRBJ1-5; TRBD1 agrees at 9 bases. V was clipped by 2 bases and J by 5 bases; unmatched bases: 7. Germline CDR1 is SGHTA and CDR2 is FQGNSA. This CDR3 is 16 amino acids long. CDR3 residues: CASSLWGQGGDQPQHF. The CDR3 DNA is TGTGCCAGCAGCTTATGGGGACAGGGAGGAGATCAGCCCCAGCATTTT.

The V and J genes are TRBV29-1 and TRBJ2-1; D is ambiguous. Deletions cut 2 bases from V and 2 bases from J, with 10 bases between. This CDR3 region has 14 residues. From germline, CDR1 is SQVTM and CDR2 ANQGSEA. The CDR3 DNA sequence: TGCAGCGTTGAAAGCCCTTTGGCCTACAATGAGCAGTTCTTC. Amino acids: CSVESPLAYNEQFF.

With regard to this clone: This specimen includes other DNA sequences encoding the same CDR3. This chain uses TRBV19 with TRBJ2-7; TRBD1 agrees at 8 bases. Germline V gene lookup returns CDR1 LNHDA and CDR2 SQIVND (reference sequence). V was clipped by 6 bases and J by 1 base; unmatched bases: 2. This CDR3 has 13 amino acids. The CDR3 coding sequence is TGTGCCAGTAGCACAGGGGGTTCCTACGAGCAGTACTTC. Amino acid sequence: CASSTGGSYEQYF.

The chain employs TRBV6-4 and TRBJ1-6; the match to TRBD1 covers 8 bases. Trimming at V came to 5 bases and at J to 4 bases, leaving 4 bases not matched to a gene. The CDR3 runs to 15 residues. Germline V gene data show CDR1 as MRHNA and CDR2 as SNTAGT. The CDR3 protein is CASSPGTGYNSPLHF. The CDR3 nucleotides are TGTGCCAGCAGTCCCGGGACAGGATATAATTCACCCCTCCACTTT.

About this clone itself: This sample also contains other DNA sequences that code for the same CDR3. The chain is built from TRBV30 and TRBJ1-2; D is undetermined. Germline loops: CDR1 GTSNPN, CDR2 SVGIG (reference sequence). The ends were cut back, 0 bases at V and 4 bases at J, with 9 bases in the middle. This CDR3 is 13 amino acids long. The CDR3 nucleotides read TGTGCCTGGAGTGTCGGGGTTGGCTATGGCTACACCTTC. Translation: CAWSVGVGYGYTF.

Regarding this clone: Distinct nucleotide sequences in the sample also encode this CDR3. The chain combines TRBV6-5 with TRBJ1-2; D ambiguous. Looked up from germline, CDR1 is MNHEY and CDR2 is SVGAGI. V was pared by 1 base and J by 0 bases, with 6 bases between. The CDR3 is 14 residues long. The CDR3 region is CASSYLGANYGYTF. DNA of the CDR3: TGTGCCAGCAGTTACTTGGGCGCTAACTATGGCTACACCTTC.

The V and J genes are TRBV5-1 and TRBJ2-2; D may be TRBD1 or TRBD2 (5 bases each). V was shortened by 4 bases and J by 1 base, with 14 bases between the two germline ends. This CDR3 is 16 amino acids long. The germline V gene encodes CDR1 SGHRS and CDR2 YFSETQ. As DNA, the CDR3 is TGCGCCAGCAGCAGCCGGGAAGGACAGAACACCGGGGAGCTGTTTTTT. Residues: CASSSREGQNTGELFF.

The gene calls are TRBV7-9 and TRBJ2-7; the D gene is possibly TRBD1 (5 bases). Germline values: CDR1 SEHNR, CDR2 FQNEAQ (reference sequence). This CDR3 is 13 amino acids long. V lost 2 bases and J 3 bases, leaving 8 bases between the germline ends. CDR3 DNA: TGTGCCAGCAGCTTATTTCAGGGCTACGAGCAGTACTTC. Translated: CASSLFQGYEQYF. Complete variable domain (other parts from reference TRBV7-9 and TRBJ2-7): DTGVSQNPRHKITKRGQNVTFRCDPISEHNRLYWYRQTLGQGPEFLTYFQNEAQLEKSRLLSDRFSAERPKGSFSTLEIQRTEQGDSAMYLCASSLFQGYEQYFGPGTRLTVT.

The rearrangement uses TRBV13 and TRBJ2-3, with D possibly matching TRBD1 (6 bases). Germline values: CDR1 PRHDT, CDR2 FYEKMQ (reference sequence). The V end lost 5 bases, the J end lost 5 bases, and 14 bases lay between the germline ends. The CDR3 spans 14 residues. The CDR3: CASSPGTHEDTQYF. The CDR3 DNA sequence: TGTGCCAGCAGCCCGGGGACACACGAAGATACGCAGTATTTT.

This sequence joins TRBV5-4 and TRBJ2-5; the D gene is possibly TRBD2 (6 bases). V dropped 6 bases and J dropped 1 base, with 13 bases sitting between them. The CDR3 consists of 14 residues. The germline V gene encodes CDR1 SGHNT and CDR2 YYREEE (reference sequence). CDR3 bases: TGTGCCAGCACCCCGGCGGGGATCCAAGAGACCCAGTACTTC. It codes for CASTPAGIQETQYF.

A word on this clone: Additional DNA sequences in this sample encode the identical CDR3. The chain uses TRBV4-1 and TRBJ2-7; TRBD2 matches 8 bases. Trimming at V came to 2 bases and at J to 3 bases, leaving 3 bases not matched to a gene. This CDR3 has 14 amino acids. The V gene's germline CDR1 is MGHRA and CDR2 YSYEKL. The CDR3 spells CASSQLAGVYEQYF. CDR3 DNA: TGCGCCAGCAGCCAACTAGCGGGTGTCTACGAGCAGTACTTC.

The V call is TRBV28, the J call TRBJ2-4; D may match TRBD1 or TRBD2 (5 bases each). The V gene's germline CDR1 is MDHEN and CDR2 SYDVKM. Deletions cut 6 bases from V and 10 bases from J, with 16 bases between. This CDR3 region has 13 residues. The CDR3 here is CASRPAGAQIQYF. The CDR3 bases are TGTGCCAGCAGACCGGCCGGGGCCCAGATTCAGTACTTC.

The rearrangement links TRBV21-1 to TRBJ2-1; the tabulated D call, TRBD1, remains unverified against the DNA. TRBV21-1 corresponds to a pseudogene. The CDR3 is 17 amino acids. The DNA of the CDR3 is TGTGCCAGCAGCCAGCCCCCCGGGACAGGGGCTAACAATGAGCAGTTCTTC. This encodes CASSQPPGTGANNEQFF.

The chain uses TRBV15 and TRBJ1-1; D is undetermined. Germline-derived CDR1 and CDR2 are LNHNV and YYDKDF (reference sequence). Trimming left V 6 bases short and J 2 bases short, with 10 bases between. The CDR3 consists of 13 residues. CDR3 nucleotides: TGTGCCACCAGGGCAAGGGCAAACACTGAAGCTTTCTTT. Amino acid sequence: CATRARANTEAFF.

This chain links TRBV7-8 with TRBJ2-3; 14 bases align to TRBD2. The CDR3 runs to 19 residues. Looked up from germline, CDR1 is SGHVS and CDR2 is FQNEAQ. Trimming at V came to 3 bases and at J to 2 bases, leaving 10 bases not matched to a gene. The chain's CDR3 is CASSFGLAGGTVLTDTQYF. DNA for the CDR3: TGTGCCAGCAGCTTCGGACTAGCGGGGGGAACGGTTCTCACAGATACGCAGTATTTT.

This chain joins TRBV14 and TRBJ2-5, with 10 bases matching TRBD1. The CDR3 loop spans 14 amino acids. Losses at the gene ends were 5 bases for V and 5 bases for J; bases not matched to a gene: 5. CDR1 and CDR2 (germline): SGHDN, FVKESK. In DNA form, the CDR3 reads TGTGCCAGCAGCGACCCGGGACAGGGGGAGACCCAGTACTTC. Amino acids: CASSDPGQGETQYF.

The chain employs TRBV18 and TRBJ2-7; 11 bases are shared with TRBD1. CDR3 size: 15 residues. The junction had 4 bases not matched to a gene; V was cut back by 3 bases and J by 3 bases. Germline V CDR1 and CDR2: KGHSH, LQKENI. CDR3 coding DNA: TGTGCCAGCTCACCTGGGACAGGGGGTGACTACGAGCAGTACTTC. Translated, it gives CASSPGTGGDYEQYF. The variable domain in full, completed from reference TRBV18 and TRBJ2-7, reads NAGVMQNPRHLVRRRGQEARLRCSPMKGHSHVYWYRQLPEEGLKFMVYLQKENIIDESGMPKERFSAEFPKEGPSILRIQQVVRGDSAAYFCASSPGTGGDYEQYFGPGTRLTVT.

The V gene is TRBV7-9, the J gene TRBJ2-2; D not resolved. The CDR3 is 14 amino acids. Trimming cost V 6 bases and J 2 bases, with 10 bases left between them. CDR1 and CDR2 (germline): SEHNR, FQNEAQ (reference sequence). Written as DNA, the CDR3 is TGTGCCAGCAGTGGGCAACCCAACACCGGGGAGCTGTTTTTT. This translates into CASSGQPNTGELFF.